This T cell receptor beta chain derives from a study of cytomegalovirus exposure and HLA in healthy donors. Study-wide points: DRB1 showed the most TCR associations and HLA-C the fewest in a later analysis, as rates varied by HLA locus. The number of N-insertions in an Asian-associated ancestry cluster was reportedly below the 666-donor mean in a later analysis. In vitro assays verified that three CMV-associated chains recognized CMV antigens specifically.

This PCR relied on a set of 60 Vbeta primers and 13 Jbeta primers. Clones were sequenced by immunoSEQ multiplex PCR, and TCRdb holds only the in-frame ones, with some missing. Of roughly 300,000 clones listed, 70% to 90% are singletons. Of note for this clone: The antigen remains undetermined.

Specimen: PBMCs. The receptor was derived from a man aged 35 to 55 in good health and CMV-seropositive.

The CDR3 nucleotides read TGTGCCAGCAGTTTGTATTCGGGGGTGGGCTACACCTTC. Residues: CASSLYSGVGYTF. The V gene is TRBV27, the J gene TRBJ1-2, with D possibly TRBD1 on 5 matching bases. This CDR3 has 13 amino acids. Germline CDR1 reads MNHEY; CDR2 reads SMNVEV (reference sequence). The V gene lost 3 bases and the J gene lost 8 bases, with 13 bases spanning the gap.